The T cell receptor (beta chain) described here comes from a study of long-term antiretroviral therapy in people with HIV. Study as a whole: Earliest sampling preceded the 2015 immediate-ART recommendation by about a decade.

V gave up 2 bases and J gave up 4 bases, with 9 bases separating them. Germline V gene data show CDR1 as SEHNR and CDR2 as FQNEAQ (reference sequence). There are 14 residues in the CDR3. No donor had fewer than one pre-ART PBMC sample or fewer than two post-ART PBMC samples. Every single participant having HIV got treatment inside the United States. Runs used v3.0 of the immunoSEQ assay and were done at survey level. Generated by immunoSEQ multiplex PCR, the TCRdb table keeps only in-frame clones and is missing some. The sample lists roughly 36,000 clones, approximately 85% occurring once. About this clone: The antigen is unknown.

General study points: Clones that expanded before ART (that is, prior to treatment) dominated the repertoire at all time points.

The V and J genes are TRBV7-9 and TRBJ1-5; D remains unclear. The TCR sequence derives from a woman in her twenties or thirties with HIV. The specimen comprised unsorted PBMCs, sampled approximately 2.9 years before starting antiretroviral therapy. The CDR3 protein is CASSLSETNQPQHF. The CDR3 DNA reads TGTGCCAGCAGCTTATCAGAAACTAATCAGCCCCAGCATTTT.